The rows below give T cell receptor beta chains drawn from one sample of a study of beta chain features in type 1 diabetes. Sequenced by immunoSEQ multiplex PCR; TCRdb stores in-frame clones only, minus some. The data hold about 160,000 clones, with 63% observed a single time. Sequenced input: naive CD4+ T cells from blood. The receptor source for this set is a man aged 30 to 45 with type 1 diabetes. Each CDR3 is given with its conserved first and last residue. Fields, in order: J gene, clone size, D gene, V gene, CDR3 DNA, CDR3 protein. D genes are given only for firm matches. The size of a clone is reported for some rows only, either as once, few or many, or as a class for expanded clones.

J: TRBJ2-5
size: -
D: -
V: TRBV29-1
DNA: TGCAGCGTTGAACGCACAGGGAGAGGGAAAGAGACCCAGTACTTC
CDR3: CSVERTGRGKETQYF

J: TRBJ2-1
size: -
D: TRBD1
V: TRBV5-1
DNA: TGCGCCAGCAGCCCACGGACAGGGGATGAGCAGTTCTTC
CDR3: CASSPRTGDEQFF

J: TRBJ2-3
size: few
D: -
V: TRBV29-1
DNA: TGCAGCGTTGAAGGTGACCTCACAGATACGCAGTATTTT
CDR3: CSVEGDLTDTQYF

J: TRBJ2-3
size: -
D: TRBD2
V: TRBV7-9
DNA: TGTGCCAGCAGTACATCTAGCGGTGATGCGGATACGCAGTATTTT
CDR3: CASSTSSGDADTQYF

J: TRBJ2-2
size: -
D: -
V: TRBV30
DNA: TGTGCCTGGTCCAGGGAGAGTAGCGGGGAGCTGTTTTTT
CDR3: CAWSRESSGELFF

J: TRBJ2-5
size: -
D: -
V: TRBV7-2
DNA: TGTGCCAGCAGCTCATATACCCTGGGACTCCTGCAAGAGACCCAGTACTTC
CDR3: CASSSYTLGLLQETQYF

J: TRBJ1-2
size: -
D: TRBD1
V: TRBV30
DNA: TGTGCCTGGGAGACAGGGAGCTACACCTTC
CDR3: CAWETGSYTF

J: TRBJ1-1
size: -
D: TRBD1
V: TRBV7-2
DNA: TGTGCCAGCAGCCCGAGACAGGGGAACACTGAAGCTTTCTTT
CDR3: CASSPRQGNTEAFF

J: TRBJ2-6
size: -
D: -
V: TRBV7-2
DNA: TGTGCCAGCAGAAAACACTCTGGGGCCAACGTCCTGACTTTC
CDR3: CASRKHSGANVLTF

J: TRBJ1-5
size: few
D: -
V: TRBV2
DNA: TGTGCCAGCAGTGCAGGGTTTCAGCCCCAGCATTTT
CDR3: CASSAGFQPQHF

J: TRBJ2-2
size: -
D: -
V: TRBV7-2
DNA: TGTGCCAGCAGCTTTCGGCGGGGCGCCGGGGAGCTGTTTTTT
CDR3: CASSFRRGAGELFF

J: TRBJ2-3
size: -
D: -
V: TRBV2
DNA: TGTGCCAGCAAATACGTTAGCACAGATACGCAGTATTTT
CDR3: CASKYVSTDTQYF

J: TRBJ2-3
size: once
D: TRBD1
V: TRBV29-1
DNA: TGCAGCGTTAATCCACAGGGGGCCACAGATACGCAGTATTTT
CDR3: CSVNPQGATDTQYF

J: TRBJ2-7
size: few
D: TRBD1
V: TRBV6-6
DNA: TGTGCCAGCAGTTACGACAGGGGCAGCGAGCAGTACTTC
CDR3: CASSYDRGSEQYF

J: TRBJ2-5
size: -
D: TRBD2
V: TRBV11-2
DNA: TGTGCCAGCAGACCTCTAGCGGGGGCCTTGGAAACCCAGTACTTC
CDR3: CASRPLAGALETQYF

J: TRBJ1-5
size: -
D: TRBD1
V: TRBV29-1
DNA: TGCAGCGTTGTCGGGTACGACAGGGAATCGGTGATATGGAGCAATCAGCCCCAGCATTTT
CDR3: CSVVGYDRESVIWSNQPQHF

J: TRBJ2-5
size: -
D: -
V: TRBV30
DNA: TGTGCCTGTGCTCACCAAGAGACCCAGTACTTC
CDR3: CACAHQETQYF